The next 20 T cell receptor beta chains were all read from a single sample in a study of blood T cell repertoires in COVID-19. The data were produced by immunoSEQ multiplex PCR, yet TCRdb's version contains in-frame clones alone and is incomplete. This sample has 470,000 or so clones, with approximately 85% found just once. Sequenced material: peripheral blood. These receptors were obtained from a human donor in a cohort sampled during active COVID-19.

The DNA of the CDR3 is TGTGCCACCAGCAGTACTGGCAGGGGGAACTACGAGCAGTACTTC. It specifies CATSSTGRGNYEQYF. The V and J genes are TRBV15 and TRBJ2-7, with TRBD1 matching 7 bases. The CDR3 is 15 residues long. J gave up 3 bases and V 3 bases, and 8 bases lay outside the gene matches. CDR1 is LNHNV and CDR2 is YYDKDF in the germline V gene (reference sequence).

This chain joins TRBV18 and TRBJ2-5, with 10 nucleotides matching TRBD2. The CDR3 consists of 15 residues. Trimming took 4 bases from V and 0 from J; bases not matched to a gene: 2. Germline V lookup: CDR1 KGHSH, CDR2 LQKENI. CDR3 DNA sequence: TGTGCCAGCTCACGCCTAGCGGGGGACCAAGAGACCCAGTACTTC. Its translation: CASSRLAGDQETQYF. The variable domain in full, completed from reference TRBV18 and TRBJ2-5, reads NAGVMQNPRHLVRRRGQEARLRCSPMKGHSHVYWYRQLPEEGLKFMVYLQKENIIDESGMPKERFSAEFPKEGPSILRIQQVVRGDSAAYFCASSRLAGDQETQYFGPGTRLLVL.

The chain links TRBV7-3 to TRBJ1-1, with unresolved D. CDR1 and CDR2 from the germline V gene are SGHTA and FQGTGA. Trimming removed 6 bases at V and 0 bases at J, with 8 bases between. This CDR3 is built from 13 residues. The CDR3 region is CASRVTVNTEAFF. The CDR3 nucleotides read TGTGCCAGCAGGGTAACAGTGAACACTGAAGCTTTCTTT.

CDR3 sequence reads: CASSFGQGIQETQYF. In DNA, the CDR3 is TGTGCCAGCAGCTTCGGACAGGGAATACAAGAGACCCAGTACTTC. The chain combines TRBV7-3 with TRBJ2-5; 8 nucleotides agree with TRBD1. The germline gives CDR1 SGHTA, CDR2 FQGTGA. With V trimmed by 3 bases and J by 2 bases, 5 bases remained unmatched. The CDR3 length is 15 residues.

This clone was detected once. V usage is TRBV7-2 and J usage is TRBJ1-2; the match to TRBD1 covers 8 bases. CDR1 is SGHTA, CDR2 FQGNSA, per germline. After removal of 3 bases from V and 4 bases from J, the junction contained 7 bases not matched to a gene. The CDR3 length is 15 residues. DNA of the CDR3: TGTGCCAGCAGCTTTAGGACGACAGGGGTCTATGGCTACACCTTC. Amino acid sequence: CASSFRTTGVYGYTF.

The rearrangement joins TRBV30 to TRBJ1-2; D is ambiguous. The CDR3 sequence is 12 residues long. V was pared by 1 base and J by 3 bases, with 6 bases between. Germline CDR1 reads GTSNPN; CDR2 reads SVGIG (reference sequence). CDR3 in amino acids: CAWSAVYYGYTF. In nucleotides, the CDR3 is TGTGCCTGGAGTGCGGTGTACTATGGCTACACCTTC.

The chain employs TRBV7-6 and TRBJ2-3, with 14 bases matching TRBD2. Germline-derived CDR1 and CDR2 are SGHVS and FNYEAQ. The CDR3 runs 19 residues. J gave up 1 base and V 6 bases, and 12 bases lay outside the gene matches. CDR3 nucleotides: TGTGCCAGCAGTCGCCTCGGACAGGGACTAGCGGGAGGCACAGATACGCAGTATTTT. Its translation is CASSRLGQGLAGGTDTQYF.

The CDR3 bases are TGCGCCAGCAGCTTAGGCAGCGGTAATGCTCCCCTCCACTTT. Translating it yields CASSLGSGNAPLHF. The J gene is TRBJ1-6, the V gene TRBV5-1, with D uncertain. Trimming removed 2 bases from V and 13 bases from J, with 16 bases in between. The CDR3 consists of 14 residues. In germline, CDR1 is SGHRS, CDR2 YFSETQ. The full variable domain, in which reference TRBV5-1 and TRBJ1-6 provide the parts outside the CDR3, is KAGVTQTPRYLIKTRGQQVTLSCSPISGHRSVSWYQQTPGQGLQFLFEYFSETQRNKGNFPGRFSGRQFSNSRSEMNVSTLELGDSALYLCASSLGSGNAPLHFGNGTRLTVT.

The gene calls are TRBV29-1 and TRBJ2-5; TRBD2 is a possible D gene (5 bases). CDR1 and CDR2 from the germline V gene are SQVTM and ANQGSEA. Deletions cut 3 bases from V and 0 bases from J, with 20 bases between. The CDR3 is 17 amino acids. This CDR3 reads CSVDRIWGEEYQETQYF. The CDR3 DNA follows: TGCAGCGTTGACCGGATTTGGGGAGAAGAGTACCAAGAGACCCAGTACTTC.

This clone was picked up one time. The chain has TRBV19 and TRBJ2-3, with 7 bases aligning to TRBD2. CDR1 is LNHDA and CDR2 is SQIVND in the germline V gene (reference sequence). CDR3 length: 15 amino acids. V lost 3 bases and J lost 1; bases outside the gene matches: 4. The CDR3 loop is CASSMREIGTDTQYF. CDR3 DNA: TGTGCCAGTAGTATGCGGGAGATCGGCACAGATACGCAGTATTTT. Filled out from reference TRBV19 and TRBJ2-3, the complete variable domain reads DGGITQSPKYLFRKEGQNVTLSCEQNLNHDAMYWYRQDPGQGLRLIYYSQIVNDFQKGDIAEGYSVSREKKESFPLTVTSAQKNPTAFYLCASSMREIGTDTQYFGPGTRLTVL.

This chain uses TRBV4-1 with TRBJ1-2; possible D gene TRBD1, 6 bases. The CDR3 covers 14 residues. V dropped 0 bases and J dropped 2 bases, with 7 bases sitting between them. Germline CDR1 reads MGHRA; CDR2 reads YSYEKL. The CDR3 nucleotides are TGCGCCAGCAGCCAAGATGACAGGAACTATGGCTACACCTTC. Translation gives CASSQDDRNYGYTF.

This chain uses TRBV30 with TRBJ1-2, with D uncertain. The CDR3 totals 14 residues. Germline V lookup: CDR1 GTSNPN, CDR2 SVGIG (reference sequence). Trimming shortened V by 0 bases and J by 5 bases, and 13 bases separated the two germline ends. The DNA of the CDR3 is TGTGCCTGGAGTGTACAGACAAATTCGTATGGCTACACCTTC. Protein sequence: CAWSVQTNSYGYTF.

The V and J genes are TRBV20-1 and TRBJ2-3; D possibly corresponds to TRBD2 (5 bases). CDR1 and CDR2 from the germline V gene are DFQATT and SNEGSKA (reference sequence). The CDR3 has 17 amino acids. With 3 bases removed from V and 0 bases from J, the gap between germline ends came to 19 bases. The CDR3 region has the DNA TGCAGTGCTAGTGGCGGTTTGAGCGGAGGAAGCACAGATACGCAGTATTTT. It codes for CSASGGLSGGSTDTQYF.

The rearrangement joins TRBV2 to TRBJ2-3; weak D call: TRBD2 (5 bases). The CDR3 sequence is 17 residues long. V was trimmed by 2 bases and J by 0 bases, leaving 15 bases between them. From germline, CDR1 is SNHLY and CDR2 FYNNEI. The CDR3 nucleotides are TGTGCCAGCAGTGAACTTCCAGCGGTCTCTAGCACAGATACGCAGTATTTT. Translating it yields CASSELPAVSSTDTQYF.

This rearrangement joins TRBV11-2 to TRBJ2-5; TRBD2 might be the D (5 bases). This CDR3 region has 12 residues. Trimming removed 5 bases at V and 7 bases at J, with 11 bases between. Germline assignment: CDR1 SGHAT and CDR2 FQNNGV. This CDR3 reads CASSELGRTQYF. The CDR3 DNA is TGTGCCAGCAGCGAACTGGGGAGGACCCAGTACTTC.

CDR3 DNA: TGTGCCAGCAGTGACGCATGGAAGAGGTATGGCTACACCTTC. Amino acid sequence: CASSDAWKRYGYTF. The V and J genes are TRBV6-1 and TRBJ1-2; D not certain. Germline CDR1 and CDR2: MNHNS and SASEGT. The CDR3 is 14 amino acids. Trimming left V 3 bases short and J 5 bases short, with 13 bases between.

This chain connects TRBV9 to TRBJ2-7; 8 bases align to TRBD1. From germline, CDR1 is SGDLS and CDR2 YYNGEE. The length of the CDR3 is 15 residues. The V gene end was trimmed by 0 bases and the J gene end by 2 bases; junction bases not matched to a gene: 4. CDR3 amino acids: CASSVGGQGPYEQYF. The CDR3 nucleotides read TGTGCCAGCAGCGTAGGCGGACAGGGCCCCTACGAGCAGTACTTC.

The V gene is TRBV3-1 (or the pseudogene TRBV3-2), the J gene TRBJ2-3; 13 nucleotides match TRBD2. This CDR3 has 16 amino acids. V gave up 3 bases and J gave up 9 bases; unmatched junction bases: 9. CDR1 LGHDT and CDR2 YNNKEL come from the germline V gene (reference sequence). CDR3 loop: CASSHVLAGGVTTQYF. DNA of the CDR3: TGTGCCAGCAGCCATGTACTAGCGGGAGGGGTGACGACGCAGTATTTT.

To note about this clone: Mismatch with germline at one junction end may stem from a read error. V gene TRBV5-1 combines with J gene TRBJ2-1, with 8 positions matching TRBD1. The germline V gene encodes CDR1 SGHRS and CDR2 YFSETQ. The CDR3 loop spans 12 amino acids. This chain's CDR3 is CASSGQGDRRVF. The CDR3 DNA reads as TGCGCCAGCAGCGGACAGGGTGACCGGCGGGTCTTC.

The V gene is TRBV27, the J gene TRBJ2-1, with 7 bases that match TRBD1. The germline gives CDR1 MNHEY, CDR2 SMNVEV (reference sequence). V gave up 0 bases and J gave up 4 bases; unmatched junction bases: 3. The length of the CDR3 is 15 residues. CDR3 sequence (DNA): TGTGCCAGCAGTTTATCGAACAGGGGTTACAATGAGCAGTTCTTC. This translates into CASSLSNRGYNEQFF.